A single T cell receptor beta chain is shown here with its context. Its antigen is undetermined. V lost 5 bases, J lost 0 bases, and 11 bases lay in between. The CDR3 consists of 15 residues. CDR1 MNHEY and CDR2 SMNVEV come from the germline V gene (reference sequence). The input for sorted-subset replicate PCRs was 150 to 200 ng DNA, tens of thousands of T cell genomes. The method was immunoSEQ multiplex PCR; TCRdb's version includes in-frame clones alone and lacks a portion of them. The sample includes around 640,000 clones, around 96% of them seen just once. These data come from a study of shared clonotypes between healthy human individuals. Study findings and constraints: Even with large depth, rarefaction showed that sorted-subset sequencing was incomplete.

Cells designated naive CD8 were CD45RO-negative and were positively selected for CCR7, with terminally differentiated effector memory CD45RA+ cells excluded. The sample comprised naive CD8+ T cells sorted from blood. This receptor was taken from a woman aged 25 to 39 in good health. The chain employs TRBV27 and TRBJ1-5; D uncertain. CDR3 coding DNA: TGTGCCAGCAGTCTCACCTCCTATAGCAATCAGCCCCAGCATTTT. This translates into CASSLTSYSNQPQHF.